The 27 T cell receptor beta chains given below trace back to one sample, sequenced in a study of shared T cell receptors in the human thymus. This table comes from immunoSEQ multiplex PCR, and its TCRdb copy is limited to in-frame clones, with some not included. Among hundreds of thousands of clones, approximately 88% were seen once, and the ten largest hold about 0.01%. This sample also belongs to another study, concerning human thymus T cells.

The specimen sequenced was thymocytes. All receptors derive from a boy less than two years old with a congenital heart defect.

This clone showed up just once. The V gene is TRBV30, the J gene TRBJ1-3, with TRBD1 identical over 10 bases. The CDR3 runs 18 residues. V lost 0 bases, J lost 4 bases, and 12 bases stayed unmatched. CDR1 is GTSNPN and CDR2 is SVGIG in the germline V gene (reference sequence). The CDR3 is CAWSVRDRGPYAGNTIYF. The CDR3 DNA follows: TGTGCCTGGAGTGTACGCGACAGGGGGCCCTACGCCGGAAACACCATATATTTT.

The chain uses TRBV9 and TRBJ1-2, with D possibly matching TRBD1 (6 bases). Per germline, CDR1 SGDLS and CDR2 YYNGEE. Trimming shortened V by 3 bases and J by 4 bases, and 16 bases separated the two germline ends. The CDR3 has 15 amino acids. The CDR3 DNA sequence: TGTGCCAGCAGCGCTCCAGGGGAGGGGAGCTATGGCTACACCTTC. Translating gives CASSAPGEGSYGYTF. The variable domain in full, with the rest retrieved from reference TRBV9 and TRBJ1-2, is DSGVTQTPKHLITATGQRVTLRCSPRSGDLSVYWYQQSLDQGLQFLIQYYNGEERAKGNILERFSAQQFPDLHSELNLSSLELGDSALYFCASSAPGEGSYGYTFGSGTRLTVV.

V is TRBV6-5 and J is TRBJ2-1; perhaps TRBD2 as D (6 bases). The V and J ends lost 6 bases and 0 bases respectively, with 15 bases between them. The CDR3 has 16 amino acids. Germline CDR1 MNHEY, CDR2 SVGAGI. The CDR3 sequence is CASRYGTSSSYNEQFF. DNA of the CDR3: TGTGCCAGCAGGTACGGGACTTCAAGCTCCTACAATGAGCAGTTCTTC.

The genes are TRBV10-2 and TRBJ2-1; TRBD2 matches at 16 bases. The J segment lost 1 base and the V segment lost 7 bases, leaving 10 bases of the junction unmatched. The CDR3 totals 19 residues. Germline V CDR1 and CDR2: WSHSY, SAAADI. CDR3 sequence: CASTSPGLAGGLSYNEQFF. The CDR3 DNA reads as TGCGCCAGCACATCCCCGGGACTAGCGGGAGGGCTTTCCTACAATGAGCAGTTCTTC.

This chain links TRBV7-6 with TRBJ2-7; D perhaps matches TRBD2 (6 bases). The CDR3 contains 15 residues. CDR1 and CDR2 (germline): SGHVS, FNYEAQ. V was trimmed by 4 bases and J by 7 bases, leaving 20 bases between them. The DNA for the CDR3 is TGTGCCAGCAGCTGGGGGACTTACCTACGGATGGAGCAGTACTTC. Translation gives CASSWGTYLRMEQYF.

The V and J genes are TRBV25-1 and TRBJ1-4, with unresolved D. V was shortened by 2 bases and J by 7 bases, with 11 bases between the two germline ends. CDR1 is MGHDK, CDR2 SYGVNS, per germline. The CDR3 spans 14 residues. As DNA, the CDR3 is TGTGCCAGCAGTGAAGGGCGGGGAGCTGAAAAACTGTTTTTT. Its translation: CASSEGRGAEKLFF.

The chain carries TRBV5-3 and TRBJ2-5, with TRBD2 matching 14 bases. TRBV5-3 is an open reading frame whose function is uncertain. The CDR3 contains 20 residues. V lost 3 bases, J lost 4 bases, and 17 bases stayed unmatched. CDR3 sequence: CARSSEATSGRAGVPETQYF. CDR3 sequence (DNA): TGTGCCAGAAGCTCCGAAGCGACTAGCGGGAGGGCCGGGGTCCCAGAGACCCAGTACTTC.

The genes are TRBV5-6 and TRBJ2-5; D might be TRBD1 (8 bases). Trimming left V 0 bases short and J 2 bases short, with 14 bases between. The CDR3 contains 16 residues. Germline V lookup: CDR1 SGHDT, CDR2 YYEEEE. The DNA of the CDR3 is TGTGCCAGCAGCTTGGGGGGGGGACAGGCACAAGAGACCCAGTACTTC. Translation gives CASSLGGGQAQETQYF.

This chain joins TRBV6-4 and TRBJ2-7; TRBD2 aligns across 8 bases. V dropped 5 bases and J dropped 4; count of bases not matched to a gene: 7. Germline CDR1 reads MRHNA; CDR2 reads SNTAGT. The CDR3 is made up of 14 amino acids. CDR3 amino acids: CASSPGGPRYEQYF. For the CDR3, the DNA is TGTGCCAGCAGTCCGGGAGGGCCCCGTTACGAGCAGTACTTC.

The V and J genes are TRBV2 and TRBJ1-2; D unresolved. CDR1 and CDR2 (germline): SNHLY, FYNNEI. V lost 6 bases and J 12 bases, leaving 5 bases between the germline ends. The CDR3 spans 8 residues. For the CDR3, the DNA is TGTGCCAGCAGCAATCACACCTTC. This encodes CASSNHTF.

The chain carries TRBV6-1 and TRBJ2-6, with D possibly TRBD2 on 5 matching bases. Per germline, CDR1 MNHNS and CDR2 SASEGT. Trimming shortened V by 7 bases and J by 4 bases, and 11 bases separated the two germline ends. The CDR3 consists of 14 residues. The CDR3 sequence is CASKDGGGANVLTF. The CDR3 DNA is TGTGCCAGCAAGGACGGAGGCGGGGCCAACGTCCTGACTTTC.

This chain uses TRBV19 with TRBJ1-1; D possibly corresponds to TRBD1 (5 bases). This CDR3 has 13 amino acids. Germline V gene sequence: CDR1 LNHDA, CDR2 SQIVND (reference sequence). The V end lost 8 bases, the J end lost 3 bases, and 13 bases lay between the germline ends. This CDR3 reads CASAPGGDTEAFF. The CDR3 DNA reads as TGTGCCAGTGCCCCCGGAGGGGACACTGAAGCTTTCTTT.

This clone was seen only a few times. The chain has TRBV14 and TRBJ2-7; D possibly corresponds to TRBD2 (5 bases). CDR3 length: 15 amino acids. Germline CDR1 and CDR2: SGHDN and FVKESK. Trimming stripped 3 bases from V and 5 bases from J, with 17 bases between. CDR3 DNA sequence: TGTGCCAGCAGCCATGTCGGGAAAGGAAACAACGAGCAGTACTTC. Its translation: CASSHVGKGNNEQYF.

The rearrangement joins TRBV2 to TRBJ2-5; 13 nucleotides line up with TRBD2. CDR1 is SNHLY, CDR2 FYNNEI, per germline. CDR3 length equals 17 residues. The V segment lost 6 bases and the J segment 5 bases; nucleotides outside the gene matches: 12. CDR3 coding DNA: TGTGCCAGCAGCGGACGGACTAGCGGGGGCCGCCTCGAGACCCAGTACTTC. Translated: CASSGRTSGGRLETQYF.

The chain employs TRBV7-9 and TRBJ2-5; 11 bases are shared with TRBD2. V lost 1 base to trimming and J lost 5 bases; unmatched junction nucleotides: 3. The CDR3 length is 15 residues. Germline CDR1 reads SEHNR; CDR2 reads FQNEAQ (reference sequence). The chain's CDR3 is CASSLVLAGGETQYF. CDR3 nucleotide sequence: TGTGCCAGCAGCTTAGTCCTAGCGGGAGGCGAGACCCAGTACTTC.

CDR3 residues: CASIGGSRGELFF. As DNA, the CDR3 is TGTGCCAGTATTGGCGGGAGCCGCGGGGAGCTGTTTTTT. V usage is TRBV19 and J usage is TRBJ2-2; 7 bases line up with TRBD2. The V segment lost 7 bases and the J segment 7 bases; nucleotides outside the gene matches: 6. Germline assignment: CDR1 LNHDA and CDR2 SQIVND (reference sequence). The CDR3 length is 13 residues.

The genes are TRBV7-9 and TRBJ2-3, with 9 bases identical to TRBD1. CDR3 size: 15 residues. The junction had 9 bases not matched to a gene; V was cut back by 6 bases and J by 5 bases. Germline CDR1 reads SEHNR; CDR2 reads FQNEAQ (reference sequence). The CDR3 coding sequence is TGTGCCAGCAGGTCAAGACAGGGGGTCTTAGATACGCAGTATTTT. It specifies CASRSRQGVLDTQYF.

The genes are TRBV27 and TRBJ2-7, with TRBD1 matching over 10 bases. V shed 3 bases and J 6 bases; nucleotides not matched to a gene: 8. Germline V gives CDR1 MNHEY, CDR2 SMNVEV (reference sequence). This CDR3 has 15 amino acids. This CDR3 reads CASSFRRDRGAEQYF. The CDR3, as DNA: TGTGCCAGCAGTTTCCGGCGGGACAGGGGTGCCGAGCAGTACTTC.

The chain carries TRBV4-2 and TRBJ2-6; the match to TRBD2 covers 8 bases. From germline, CDR1 is LGHNA and CDR2 YNFKEQ. With 1 base clipped from V and 5 bases from J, the junction kept 10 bases outside the gene matches. The length of the CDR3 is 18 residues. The CDR3 nucleotides are TGTGCCAGCAGCCAAGGGCGGGAGGCGCCGCTGAGGGCCAACGTCCTGACTTTC. It yields the protein CASSQGREAPLRANVLTF.

The genes are TRBV20-1 and TRBJ2-7; D not certain. The CDR3 loop spans 11 amino acids. The V gene lost 0 bases and the J gene lost 8 bases, with 8 bases spanning the gap. Per germline, CDR1 DFQATT and CDR2 SNEGSKA (reference sequence). The CDR3 DNA reads as TGCAGTGCTAGAGATCTCGAGAAGCAGTACTTC. Translation gives CSARDLEKQYF.

This clone was detected once. The rearrangement links TRBV4-3 to TRBJ2-1; possible D gene TRBD2, 5 bases. This CDR3 contains 15 residues. The V end was cut by 0 bases, the J end by 0 bases, with 6 bases between. The germline CDR1 and CDR2 sequences are LGHNA and YSLEER. This CDR3 is CASSQDTSSYNEQFF. The DNA for the CDR3 is TGCGCCAGCAGCCAAGACACTAGCTCCTACAATGAGCAGTTCTTC.

In its sample, this clone was seen once. V is TRBV6-1 and J is TRBJ2-5; weak D call: TRBD1 (6 bases). This CDR3 has 14 amino acids. The germline V gene has CDR1 MNHNS and CDR2 SASEGT. Trimming stripped 7 bases from V and 5 bases from J, with 17 bases between. The CDR3 DNA reads TGTGCCAGCATCAGACGCCAGGGGCAGGAGACCCAGTACTTC. Translating it yields CASIRRQGQETQYF.

The chain links TRBV20-1 to TRBJ2-1, with D tentatively TRBD1 (6 bases). The V end lost 2 bases, the J end lost 7 bases, and 6 bases lay between the germline ends. Germline V gene data show CDR1 as DFQATT and CDR2 as SNEGSKA (reference sequence). This CDR3 has 11 residues. The CDR3 sequence: CSARRGNEQFF. The CDR3 DNA reads as TGCAGTGCTAGAAGGGGGAATGAGCAGTTCTTC.

The chain carries TRBV6-1 and TRBJ2-4; 7 bases align to TRBD2. The germline V gene has CDR1 MNHNS and CDR2 SASEGT. The CDR3 sequence is 15 residues long. Trimming at V came to 6 bases and at J to 1 base, leaving 6 bases not matched to a gene. CDR3 sequence (DNA): TGTGCCAGCAGGGGGGAGGGAATGGCCAAAAACATTCAGTACTTC. Its protein is CASRGEGMAKNIQYF.

The chain links TRBV25-1 to TRBJ1-4; D is perhaps TRBD1 (5 bases). Trimming pared 7 bases from V and 8 bases from J, leaving 20 bases between. The length of the CDR3 is 15 residues. From germline, CDR1 is MGHDK and CDR2 SYGVNS. The CDR3 is CASNPGDGSLEKLFF. The CDR3, as DNA: TGTGCCAGCAATCCGGGGGACGGATCTCTCGAAAAACTGTTTTTT.

This chain links TRBV27 with TRBJ2-3; no firm D call. Between the trimmed V and J ends, which lost 8 bases and 6 bases, there was a span of 21 bases. CDR1 and CDR2 (germline): MNHEY, SMNVEV (reference sequence). The CDR3 covers 15 residues. The CDR3 here is CASQRLAVKWDTQYF. The CDR3 DNA reads TGTGCCAGCCAAAGGTTGGCGGTCAAATGGGATACGCAGTATTTT.

V gene TRBV5-5 combines with J gene TRBJ1-4; 7 positions match TRBD1. The CDR3 contains 19 residues. Per germline, CDR1 SGHKS and CDR2 YYEKEE (reference sequence). The junction had 23 bases not matched to a gene; V was cut back by 4 bases and J by 8 bases. The CDR3 DNA reads as TGTGCCAGCAGCCCTTCTCCCCGACAGGGTATGAAGTGGGGGGAAAAACTGTTTTTT. Translating it yields CASSPSPRQGMKWGEKLFF.